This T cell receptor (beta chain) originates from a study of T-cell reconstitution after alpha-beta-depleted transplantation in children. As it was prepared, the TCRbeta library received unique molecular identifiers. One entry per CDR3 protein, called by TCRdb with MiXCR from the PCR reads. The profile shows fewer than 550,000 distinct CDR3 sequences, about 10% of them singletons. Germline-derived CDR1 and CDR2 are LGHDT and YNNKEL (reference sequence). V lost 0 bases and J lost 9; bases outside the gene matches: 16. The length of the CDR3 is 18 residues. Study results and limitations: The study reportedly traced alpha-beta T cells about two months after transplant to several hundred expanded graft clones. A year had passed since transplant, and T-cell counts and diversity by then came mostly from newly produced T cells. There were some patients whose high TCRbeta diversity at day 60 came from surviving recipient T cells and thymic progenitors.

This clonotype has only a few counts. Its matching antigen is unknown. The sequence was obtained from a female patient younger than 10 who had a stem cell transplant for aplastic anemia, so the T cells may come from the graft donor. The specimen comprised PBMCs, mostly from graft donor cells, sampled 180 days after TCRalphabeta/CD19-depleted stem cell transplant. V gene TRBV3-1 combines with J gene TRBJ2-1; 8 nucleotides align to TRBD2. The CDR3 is CASSQEEVAGSLRGEQFF. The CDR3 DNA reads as TGTGCCAGCAGCCAAGAAGAGGTAGCGGGAAGTTTAAGGGGTGAGCAGTTCTTC.